The text below deals with one T cell receptor beta chain. The CDR3 has 16 amino acids. V shed 3 bases, J shed 1 base, and the junction held 2 bases outside the gene matches. Looked up from germline, CDR1 is GTSNPN and CDR2 is SVGIG (reference sequence). This sample stems from a study of cytomegalovirus exposure and HLA in healthy donors. This PCR relied on a set of 60 Vbeta primers and 13 Jbeta primers. TCRdb keeps only in-frame clones here, not all; method: immunoSEQ multiplex PCR. The table records nearly 110,000 clones, around 75% of them present only once. The chain recombines TRBV30 with TRBJ2-1; 14 bases map to TRBD2. The receptor was isolated from a male donor in good health and CMV-seropositive. The sample was PBMCs. The CDR3 is CAWSGLAGGSYNEQFF. The CDR3 DNA follows: TGTGCCTGGAGCGGACTAGCGGGAGGATCCTACAATGAGCAGTTCTTC.